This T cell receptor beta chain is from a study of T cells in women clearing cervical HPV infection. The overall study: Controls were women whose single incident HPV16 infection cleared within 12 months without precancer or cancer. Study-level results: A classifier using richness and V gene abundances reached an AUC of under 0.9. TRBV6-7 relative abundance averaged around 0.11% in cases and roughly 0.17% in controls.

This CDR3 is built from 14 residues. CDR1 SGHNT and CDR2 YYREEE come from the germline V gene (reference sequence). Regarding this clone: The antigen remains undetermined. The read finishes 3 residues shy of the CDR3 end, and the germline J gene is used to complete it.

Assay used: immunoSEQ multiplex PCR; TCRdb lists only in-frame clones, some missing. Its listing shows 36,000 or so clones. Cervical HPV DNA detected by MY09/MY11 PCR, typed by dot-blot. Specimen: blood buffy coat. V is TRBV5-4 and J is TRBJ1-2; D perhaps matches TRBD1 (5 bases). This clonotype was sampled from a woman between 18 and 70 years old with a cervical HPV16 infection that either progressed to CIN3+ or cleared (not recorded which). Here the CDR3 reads CASSLKGSGNGYTF. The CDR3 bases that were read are TGTGCCAGCAGCTTGAAGGGGTCAGGGAACGGC.